This TCR beta chain is drawn from a study of cytomegalovirus exposure and HLA in healthy donors. Study details: An earlier analysis identified 100 million to 130 million unique TCR beta sequences in some 170 million T cells. Of around 400 genotyped donors, roughly 81% grouped in the Caucasian-associated ancestry cluster. Study results and limitations: An analysis that was carried out later associated 16,951 TCR beta sequences with HLA alleles at 0.05 false discovery rate.

V was shortened by 4 bases and J by 1 base, with 13 bases between the two germline ends. The CDR3 is made up of 15 amino acids. Germline CDR1 reads SGHKS; CDR2 reads YYEKEE (reference sequence). As concerns this clone: Its antigen is as yet unknown.

PCR involved 60 Vbeta and 13 Jbeta primers. TCRdb's table, derived via immunoSEQ multiplex PCR, lists solely in-frame clones and lacks some. The table records about 190,000 clones, about four fifths of them present only once. This clonotype was sampled from a woman in her forties or fifties in good health and CMV-seropositive. The sequencing input was PBMCs. V is TRBV5-5 and J is TRBJ2-3; TRBD2 might be the D (5 bases). The CDR3 sequence is CASSPGSLRTDTQYF. The CDR3 DNA reads as TGTGCCAGCAGCCCTGGGAGCCTGCGCACAGATACGCAGTATTTT.